The 11 T cell receptor beta chains given below trace back to one sample, sequenced in a study of shared clonotypes between healthy human individuals. Sequenced by immunoSEQ multiplex PCR; TCRdb stores in-frame clones only, minus some. The data show some 900,000 clones, with 76% seen just once and approximately 1.5% held by the top ten. The sequencing sample was made of memory CD4+ T cells sorted from blood. Subset meaning: CD45RA-negative fraction. These receptors originate from a man aged 18 to 30 in good health.

The V call is TRBV7-8, the J call TRBJ2-5; weak D call: TRBD2 (6 bases). Trimming took off 5 bases at V and 4 bases at J, with 23 bases between the two ends. Per germline, CDR1 SGHVS and CDR2 FQNEAQ. CDR3 size: 17 residues. DNA for the CDR3: TGTGCCAGCAGCAAAGGCGCGGGATTTCTTTTCGGAGAGACCCAGTACTTC. It yields the protein CASSKGAGFLFGETQYF.

This clone was detected a few times. J is TRBJ2-2 and V is TRBV6-6, with D tentatively TRBD2 (6 bases). Germline lookup yields CDR1 MNHNY and CDR2 SVGAGI (reference sequence). Deletions cut 5 bases from V and 0 bases from J, with 10 bases between. CDR3 length: 15 amino acids. CDR3 sequence: CASSTGDANTGELFF. In DNA form, the CDR3 reads TGTGCCAGCAGTACGGGGGACGCGAACACCGGGGAGCTGTTTTTT.

This sequence joins TRBV27 and TRBJ1-2; 7 bases map to TRBD1. The junction had 4 bases not matched to a gene; V was cut back by 2 bases and J by 4 bases. The CDR3 extends over 14 amino acids. The germline V gene has CDR1 MNHEY and CDR2 SMNVEV (reference sequence). The CDR3 DNA is TGTGCCAGCAGTTTAAACAGGGGTGGCTATGGCTACACCTTC. Its translation is CASSLNRGGYGYTF.

V is TRBV11-2 and J is TRBJ2-1; 7 bases are shared with TRBD1. Germline V CDR1 and CDR2: SGHAT, FQNNGV. J lost 0 bases, V lost 2 bases, and 7 bases had no gene match. The CDR3 covers 17 residues. This CDR3 is CASSLRTGSGSYNEQFF. DNA for the CDR3: TGTGCCAGCAGCTTACGGACAGGCAGCGGCTCCTACAATGAGCAGTTCTTC.

On this clone: One junction end does not reproduce the germline sequence, and a read error may be involved. V gene TRBV12-5 combines with J gene TRBJ2-1; maybe TRBD2 (6 bases). Germline V gene lookup returns CDR1 LGHNT and CDR2 FRNRAP. There are 13 residues in the CDR3. Written as DNA, the CDR3 is TGTGCCAGTGGGGGGTTCCCTAGGAATGAGCAGTTCTTC. Translating it yields CASGGFPRNEQFF.

The table lists this clone with a few counts. The chain links TRBV12-5 to TRBJ2-7; TRBD1 matches at 11 bases. Germline CDR1 is LGHNT and CDR2 is FRNRAP. This CDR3 spans 15 amino acids. The trim removed 5 bases at V and 7 bases at J, leaving 10 bases unmatched. The CDR3, as DNA: TGTGCTAGTGGTCGGACAGGGGGCTTCCGAGGGGAGCAGTACTTC. Its translation is CASGRTGGFRGEQYF.

This chain links TRBV29-1 with TRBJ2-1, with D possibly TRBD2 on 6 matching bases. V lost 2 bases and J lost 7, with 18 bases in between. Germline V gene data show CDR1 as SQVTM and CDR2 as ANQGSEA. The CDR3 is 15 amino acids. CDR3 amino acids: CSVELGLALGNEQFF. The CDR3 nucleotides read TGCAGCGTTGAATTGGGGCTAGCGTTGGGGAATGAGCAGTTCTTC.

The V and J genes are TRBV19 and TRBJ1-5, with a possible D match to TRBD1 (5 bases). There are 15 residues in the CDR3. Germline CDR1 is LNHDA and CDR2 is SQIVND (reference sequence). V was cut by 5 bases and J by 4 bases, with 15 bases left in between. The CDR3 sequence is CASSPGRRENQPQHF. The CDR3 DNA reads TGTGCCAGTAGTCCGGGACGGAGAGAAAATCAGCCCCAGCATTTT.

This sequence joins TRBV5-1 and TRBJ2-7, with 9 bases matching TRBD1. The germline V gene encodes CDR1 SGHRS and CDR2 YFSETQ. CDR3 length equals 16 residues. With V trimmed by 0 bases and J by 3 bases, 7 bases remained unmatched. As DNA, the CDR3 is TGCGCCAGCAGCTTGGGACCCGGGACAGGGCGCTACGAGCAGTACTTC. As protein: CASSLGPGTGRYEQYF.

The chain joins TRBV15 to TRBJ2-7; 9 bases align to TRBD2. The germline CDR1 and CDR2 sequences are LNHNV and YYDKDF (reference sequence). The CDR3 spans 14 residues. Trimming took 0 bases from V and 6 from J; bases not matched to a gene: 3. The chain's CDR3 is CATSREAGGLEQYF. The DNA of the CDR3 is TGTGCCACCAGCAGAGAGGCGGGGGGGCTCGAGCAGTACTTC.

This chain connects TRBV6-1 to TRBJ1-2, with D unclear. CDR1 and CDR2 from the germline V gene are MNHNS and SASEGT. Trimming stripped 6 bases from V and 0 bases from J, with 8 bases between. The CDR3 is made up of 13 amino acids. The CDR3: CASRALANYGYTF. The CDR3 DNA is TGTGCCAGCAGGGCCCTAGCTAACTATGGCTACACCTTC.